This T cell receptor (beta chain) comes out of a study of T cells in Graves' hyperthyroidism and ophthalmopathy. TCR beta CDR3 sequences were amplified from RNA transcripts. TCR CDR3 underwent first-round RT-PCR with the HTBI primer set. TCRdb reprocessed the multiplex PCR reads with MiXCR, giving one entry per CDR3 protein. The data contain 600,000 to 700,000 distinct CDR3 sequences, approximately 15% of them seen just once; the ten biggest clones take up approximately 4.2%. Inclusion characteristics of ophthalmopathy patients comprised a Clinical Activity Score of at least 3, a NOSPECS grade of at least 4, and duration under 3 months. PBMCs came from more than 9.5 ml fresh peripheral blood. This CDR3 has 14 residues. Germline V gives CDR1 MNHEY, CDR2 SVGAGI. V lost 6 bases and J 4 bases, leaving 16 bases between the germline ends. This clonotype was seen ten or more times.

V usage is TRBV6-5 and J usage is TRBJ2-7; perhaps TRBD2 as D (6 bases). This TCR came from a woman aged 40 to 50 with Graves' ophthalmopathy. The sequenced sample consisted of blood. CDR3 sequence: CASSGDPAGYEQYF. The CDR3 DNA reads TGTGCCAGCAGCGGGGACCCGGCGGGGTACGAGCAGTACTTC.